This is a list of T cell receptor beta chains from one sample in a study of blood T cells in healthy people across ages. TCRdb redid the calling of the 5' RACE reads with MiXCR, one entry per CDR3 protein. The data show 800,000 to 1,000,000 distinct CDR3 sequences, approximately 49% seen once. The sequenced sample consisted of blood. The receptors come from a man younger than 40 in good health. Both conserved end residues are part of each CDR3.

>TRBV4-2|15
CASSQSLGGTGELFF
>TRBV6-2/TRBV6-3|14
CASSYAGSTNEQFF
>TRBV2|14
CASSDWGAVDTQYF
>TRBV7-2|13
CASMLGVTDTQYF
>TRBV11-1|15
CASSLMDRDGTEAFF
>TRBV5-1|15
CASSLATSRTDTQYF
>TRBV5-1|14
CASSLAGEPYEQYF
>TRBV20-1|15
CSAKKGLAGAGEQFF
>TRBV21-1|14
CASSKGTGNEKLFF
>TRBV6-5|13
CASTSGVGDTQYF